A single T cell receptor beta chain is shown here with its context. This specimen comes from a study of blood T cell repertoires in COVID-19. Study summary: The United States, Italy and Spain supplied acute and convalescent COVID-19 samples. In each case, the material was cDNA or gDNA derived from T cells, B-cell-depleted T cells, or PBMCs.

In the authors' workflow: The authors estimated nucleated cell counts from reference gene primer amplification. Data came from immunoSEQ multiplex PCR; TCRdb stores just in-frame clones and leaves some out. Clonal size and the V and J genes are those of that table, whereas D and trimming came from the DNA. The table lists about 150,000 clones, more than 70% of them singletons. The V end was cut by 5 bases, the J end by 5 bases, with 8 bases between. In germline, CDR1 is SGHTA, CDR2 FQGTGA. The CDR3 spans 12 residues. The clonotype originates from a woman aged 70-85 years who had recovered from COVID-19. Sequencing input: peripheral blood. The chain uses TRBV7-3 and TRBJ2-3, with a possible D match to TRBD2 (6 bases). CDR3 in amino acids: CASSGGRDTQYF. The CDR3 DNA follows: TGTGCCAGCAGCGGAGGGAGAGATACGCAGTATTTT.